Here is one TCR beta chain with its context. The method was immunoSEQ multiplex PCR; TCRdb's version includes in-frame clones alone and lacks a portion of them. The data show approximately 26,000 clones, approximately 72% seen once. The treatment here: preoperative locoregional IRX-2 cytokine immunotherapy. The sample originates from a study of preoperative IRX-2 immunotherapy in early breast cancer. The germline V gene encodes CDR1 MNHGY and CDR2 SAAAGT. The ends lost 7 bases at V and 7 bases at J; junction bases unmatched: 5. The CDR3 runs to 13 residues. The starting material was lymph node tissue, obtained after IRX-2 immunotherapy. This chain joins TRBV6-8 and TRBJ1-4, with 8 bases matching TRBD1. This sequence was found in a human donor with breast cancer. DNA for the CDR3: TGTGCCAGCAAGGACAGGGAGAGTGAAAAACTGTTTTTT. Its translation: CASKDRESEKLFF.